A single sample is the source of the 26 T cell receptor beta chains below, sequenced in a study of T cell repertoires in cytomegalovirus infection. These TCRs are of unknown antigen specificity. TCRdb called the reads again in MiXCR, with one record for every CDR3 protein. The table lists more than 110,000 distinct CDR3 sequences, approximately 30% of them singletons. The material was CD8+ T cells from cultured PBMCs, obtained from culture after CMV antigen stimulation. The receptors originated from a human donor in good health (CMV status not recorded). Some clones in this sample may be carry-over from other donors' samples.

The CDR3 DNA follows: TGTGCCAGCAGTGAGATGGCAGATAGCTCCTACGAGCAGTACTTC. Translation gives CASSEMADSSYEQYF. The rearrangement uses TRBV6-6 and TRBJ2-7; no definite D call. The CDR3 loop spans 15 amino acids. With 5 bases removed from V and 0 bases from J, the gap between germline ends came to 14 bases. Germline lookup yields CDR1 MNHNY and CDR2 SVGAGI (reference sequence).

Only a few counts were recorded for this clonotype. The genes are TRBV4-1 and TRBJ1-1, with a tentative D call TRBD1 (5 bases). Germline CDR1 reads MGHRA; CDR2 reads YSYEKL. The CDR3 loop spans 13 amino acids. V gave up 2 bases and J gave up 6 bases, with 10 bases separating them. CDR3 region: CASSQSRGAEAFF. The CDR3 region has the DNA TGCGCCAGCAGCCAAAGTAGGGGCGCTGAAGCTTTCTTT.

The V and J genes are TRBV6-1 and TRBJ2-3, with TRBD2 identical over 8 bases. CDR3 length: 15 amino acids. The V segment lost 5 bases and the J segment 0 bases; nucleotides outside the gene matches: 4. CDR1 and CDR2 from the germline V gene are MNHNS and SASEGT. The CDR3 DNA reads TGTGCCAGCAGTCCCGCGGGGGGTAGCACAGATACGCAGTATTTT. Protein product: CASSPAGGSTDTQYF.

Written as DNA, the CDR3 is TGTGCCAGCAGTTTAGGGGGGGAGTATGGCTACACCTTC. Translating gives CASSLGGEYGYTF. The chain uses TRBV27 and TRBJ1-2, with D possibly TRBD1 on 5 matching bases. Germline assignment: CDR1 MNHEY and CDR2 SMNVEV (reference sequence). V lost 2 bases and J 5 bases, leaving 9 bases between the germline ends. The CDR3 is made up of 13 amino acids.

The CDR3, as DNA: TGTGCCAGCAGTTTATTTGGGGGGAATGAGCAGTTCTTC. It is translated as CASSLFGGNEQFF. This chain joins TRBV28 and TRBJ2-1; TRBD2 might be the D (6 bases). V shed 1 base and J shed 7 bases, with 8 bases lying between them. This CDR3 has 13 amino acids. CDR1 is MDHEN, CDR2 SYDVKM, per germline.

The table lists this clonotype with a few counts. The genes are TRBV27 and TRBJ2-1; perhaps TRBD1 as D (6 bases). CDR1 MNHEY and CDR2 SMNVEV come from the germline V gene (reference sequence). This CDR3 is 16 amino acids long. The V end was cut by 5 bases, the J end by 2 bases, with 16 bases between. The CDR3, as DNA: TGTGCCAGCAGTCCAGCTACAGGGCTCACCTACAATGAGCAGTTCTTC. It yields the protein CASSPATGLTYNEQFF.

In DNA form, the CDR3 reads TGTGCCAGCAGTCCCCTAGGGCAGGGGACCTACGAGCAGTACTTC. Its translation is CASSPLGQGTYEQYF. The J gene is TRBJ2-7, the V gene TRBV27, with a possible D match to TRBD1 (6 bases). This CDR3 contains 15 residues. Trimming pared 5 bases from V and 2 bases from J, leaving 16 bases between. The germline gives CDR1 MNHEY, CDR2 SMNVEV (reference sequence).

The table lists this clonotype with a few counts. The chain is built from TRBV2 and TRBJ1-5, with TRBD1 matching over 8 bases. The CDR3 contains 18 residues. Germline V gives CDR1 SNHLY, CDR2 FYNNEI. Trimming at V came to 3 bases and at J to 0 bases, leaving 10 bases not matched to a gene. The CDR3 DNA is TGTGCCAGCAGTGACCCCCAGACAGGGGAGGATAGCAATCAGCCCCAGCATTTT. Translating it yields CASSDPQTGEDSNQPQHF.

This clonotype was counted between two and nine times. The V call is TRBV20-1, the J call TRBJ2-1; tentatively, D is TRBD1 (6 bases). V dropped 6 bases and J dropped 0 bases, with 9 bases sitting between them. The CDR3 has 13 amino acids. Germline-derived CDR1 and CDR2 are DFQATT and SNEGSKA (reference sequence). The CDR3 loop is CSAQGSSYNEQFF. In DNA form, the CDR3 reads TGCAGTGCCCAGGGGAGCTCCTACAATGAGCAGTTCTTC.

This clonotype was observed a handful of times. The chain uses TRBV11-1 and TRBJ2-5; D perhaps matches TRBD2 (6 bases). Looked up from germline, CDR1 is SGHAT and CDR2 is FQDESV (reference sequence). This CDR3 has 14 residues. Trimming stripped 5 bases from V and 2 bases from J, with 12 bases between. The CDR3 nucleotides are TGTGCCAGCAGCCTTCGCGGGGCGCAAGAGACCCAGTACTTC. Translated: CASSLRGAQETQYF.

This clonotype occurred a few times. The chain uses TRBV7-9 and TRBJ2-2, with TRBD2 as a possible D gene (6 bases). The V gene's germline CDR1 is SEHNR and CDR2 FQNEAQ (reference sequence). The CDR3 spans 16 residues. V lost 5 bases and J 0 bases, leaving 13 bases between the germline ends. CDR3 nucleotides: TGTGCCAGCAGCCCCCGGGGGAACGCGAACACCGGGGAGCTGTTTTTT. Protein: CASSPRGNANTGELFF.

This clonotype was found many times. The chain is built from TRBV11-1 and TRBJ2-7; no clear D gene. Germline V gene lookup returns CDR1 SGHAT and CDR2 FQDESV (reference sequence). The CDR3 loop spans 15 amino acids. The V and J ends lost 1 base and 2 bases respectively, with 12 bases between them. This chain's CDR3 is CASSLVHQLPYEQYF. The DNA of the CDR3 is TGTGCCAGCAGCTTAGTCCACCAGCTGCCCTACGAGCAGTACTTC.

Only a few counts were recorded for this clonotype. V usage is TRBV7-6 and J usage is TRBJ2-1; unclear D gene. In germline, CDR1 is SGHVS, CDR2 FNYEAQ. V lost 1 base, J lost 6 bases, and 10 bases lay in between. This CDR3 is built from 14 residues. The CDR3 here is CASSLGSGSNEQFF. Here the CDR3 DNA reads TGTGCCAGCAGCTTAGGGTCAGGTAGCAATGAGCAGTTCTTC.

The chain recombines TRBV5-1 with TRBJ2-7, with 10 bases lining up with TRBD2. The CDR3 length is 18 residues. CDR1 and CDR2 (germline): SGHRS, YFSETQ. V was clipped by 0 bases and J by 7 bases; unmatched bases: 16. The CDR3 nucleotides are TGCGCCAGCAGCTTGGCCAAGGCTAGCGGGGGCTACCCGTGGGAGCAGTACTTC. This sequence encodes CASSLAKASGGYPWEQYF.

This clonotype showed up many times. The V gene is TRBV6-2 or TRBV6-3, the J gene TRBJ2-6; D unresolved. V gave up 1 base and J gave up 0 bases, with 7 bases separating them. The germline V gene encodes CDR1 MNHEY and CDR2 SVGEGT. The CDR3 loop spans 16 amino acids. The CDR3 spells CASSYWQDSGANVLTF. The CDR3 region has the DNA TGTGCCAGCAGTTACTGGCAGGACTCTGGGGCCAACGTCCTGACTTTC.

This clonotype was seen ten or more times. This chain connects TRBV29-1 to TRBJ1-6, with D perhaps matching TRBD1 (5 bases). The CDR3 has 13 amino acids. Trimming pared 8 bases from V and 0 bases from J, leaving 8 bases between. The germline gives CDR1 SQVTM, CDR2 ANQGSEA. Here the CDR3 DNA reads TGCAGCTTGGGGGTCTCCTATAATTCACCCCTCCACTTT. Its translation is CSLGVSYNSPLHF.

The chain couples TRBV9 to TRBJ1-4; D is unresolved. The CDR3 has 13 amino acids. Germline CDR1 and CDR2: SGDLS and YYNGEE. With 0 bases removed from V and 7 bases from J, the gap between germline ends came to 7 bases. The CDR3 reads CASSVAPFEKLFF. CDR3 bases: TGTGCCAGCAGCGTAGCCCCGTTTGAAAAACTGTTTTTT.

The chain combines TRBV6-5 with TRBJ1-5; 7 nucleotides match TRBD1. The trim removed 5 bases at V and 5 bases at J, leaving 6 bases unmatched. This CDR3 region has 14 residues. CDR1 and CDR2 from the germline V gene are MNHEY and SVGAGI. This CDR3 reads CASSLTGEDQPQHF. Written as DNA, the CDR3 is TGTGCCAGCAGTCTAACAGGGGAGGATCAGCCCCAGCATTTT.

A single count supports this clonotype. The rearrangement links TRBV19 to TRBJ1-1; D gene uncertain. CDR3 length equals 13 residues. Germline values: CDR1 LNHDA, CDR2 SQIVND (reference sequence). The V and J ends lost 1 base and 7 bases respectively, with 10 bases between them. The CDR3 sequence is CASSIGPQSEAFF. CDR3 nucleotides: TGTGCCAGTAGTATAGGCCCCCAGAGTGAAGCTTTCTTT.

This chain links TRBV24-1 with TRBJ2-1; TRBD2 aligns across 9 bases. The ends lost 9 bases at V and 5 bases at J; junction bases unmatched: 10. There are 15 residues in the CDR3. Looked up from germline, CDR1 is KGHDR and CDR2 is SFDVKD. The CDR3 region has the DNA TGTGCCACCCAGGGGAGCGGGGGGCCCCACAATGAGCAGTTCTTC. This encodes CATQGSGGPHNEQFF.

Concerning this clonotype itself: This could be a read error, since a much larger clone is one nucleotide away. This chain connects TRBV7-2 to TRBJ1-2, with 10 bases lining up with TRBD1. The CDR3 is made up of 15 amino acids. The germline gives CDR1 SGHTA, CDR2 FQGNSA. CDR3 nucleotide sequence: TGTGCCAGCAGCTTGGACAGGGGGGAGCAGGGTGGCTACGCCTTC. Its protein is CASSLDRGEQGGYAF.

CDR3 DNA: TGTGCCAGCACCTCCGGGGTCCCCTATAATTCACCCCTCCACTTT. Translating it yields CASTSGVPYNSPLHF. V gene TRBV27 combines with J gene TRBJ1-6, with D unclear. Germline loops: CDR1 MNHEY, CDR2 SMNVEV (reference sequence). The germline V and J ends were trimmed by 7 bases and 2 bases, with 12 bases remaining between them. CDR3 size: 15 residues.

The chain has TRBV2 and TRBJ2-3; TRBD2 agrees at 11 bases. This CDR3 has 15 amino acids. V dropped 10 bases and J dropped 5; count of bases not matched to a gene: 11. Germline V gene data show CDR1 as SNHLY and CDR2 as FYNNEI. CDR3 in amino acids: CANLAGGTGGDTQYF. CDR3 in DNA: TGTGCCAACCTAGCGGGGGGCACGGGGGGAGATACGCAGTATTTT.

This clonotype was observed at least ten times. This chain joins TRBV11-2 and TRBJ2-5; the D gene could be TRBD1 or TRBD2 (5 bases each). Trimming cost V 1 base and J 5 bases, with 14 bases left between them. The CDR3 spans 15 residues. CDR1 and CDR2 from the germline V gene are SGHAT and FQNNGV. The CDR3 coding sequence is TGTGCCAGCAGCTTAGGGGGGTCTCTTAGGGAGACCCAGTACTTC. Translation: CASSLGGSLRETQYF.

The chain carries TRBV13 and TRBJ1-3; no clear D. The CDR3 has 15 residues. CDR1 and CDR2 from the germline V gene are PRHDT and FYEKMQ (reference sequence). V was trimmed by 5 bases and J by 1 base, leaving 12 bases between them. CDR3: CASSPFPGSGNTIYF. CDR3 nucleotide sequence: TGTGCCAGCAGCCCCTTTCCGGGTTCTGGAAACACCATATATTTT. Supplemented by reference TRBV13 and TRBJ1-3, the full variable domain reads AAGVIQSPRHLIKEKRETATLKCYPIPRHDTVYWYQQGPGQDPQFLISFYEKMQSDKGSIPDRFSAQQFSDYHSELNMSSLELGDSALYFCASSPFPGSGNTIYFGEGSWLTVV.

The chain is built from TRBV5-6 and TRBJ2-3, with TRBD1 matching 12 bases. After removal of 0 bases from V and 5 bases from J, the junction contained 7 bases not matched to a gene. This CDR3 comprises 17 residues. Per germline, CDR1 SGHDT and CDR2 YYEEEE. DNA for the CDR3: TGTGCCAGCAGCTTGGGGGGGACAGGGGGCGCGGAAGATACGCAGTATTTT. It codes for CASSLGGTGGAEDTQYF.